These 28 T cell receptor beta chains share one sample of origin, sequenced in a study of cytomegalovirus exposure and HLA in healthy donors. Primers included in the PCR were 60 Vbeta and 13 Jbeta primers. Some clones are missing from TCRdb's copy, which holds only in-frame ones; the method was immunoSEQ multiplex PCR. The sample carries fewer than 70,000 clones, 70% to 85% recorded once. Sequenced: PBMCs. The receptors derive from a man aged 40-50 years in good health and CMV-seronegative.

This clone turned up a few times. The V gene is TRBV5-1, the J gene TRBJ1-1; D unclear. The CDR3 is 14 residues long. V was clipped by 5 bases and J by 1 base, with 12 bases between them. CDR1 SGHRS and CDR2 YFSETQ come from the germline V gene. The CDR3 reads CASSLVGQNTEAFF. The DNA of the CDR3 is TGCGCCAGCAGTCTAGTCGGTCAGAACACTGAAGCTTTCTTT.

Here the CDR3 DNA reads TGTGCCAGCAGATTAACGGGACAGCCTAATTCACCCCTCCACTTT. It specifies CASRLTGQPNSPLHF. This sequence joins TRBV5-8 and TRBJ1-6, with 7 positions matching TRBD1. V shed 5 bases, J shed 6 bases, and the junction held 8 bases outside the gene matches. The CDR3 spans 15 residues. Germline CDR1 SGHTS, CDR2 YDEGEE.

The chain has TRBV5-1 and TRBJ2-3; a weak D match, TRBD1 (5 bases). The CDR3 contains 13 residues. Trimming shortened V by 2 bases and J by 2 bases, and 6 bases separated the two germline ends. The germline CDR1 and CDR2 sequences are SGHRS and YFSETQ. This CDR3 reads CASSFGATDTQYF. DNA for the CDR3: TGCGCCAGCAGCTTTGGGGCCACAGATACGCAGTATTTT.

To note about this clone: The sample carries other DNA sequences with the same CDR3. Here the CDR3 DNA reads TGTGCCAGCAGTAATCGGGACAGGGGCCCATCACCCCTCCACTTT. Translation: CASSNRDRGPSPLHF. The rearrangement links TRBV2 to TRBJ1-6; TRBD1 agrees at 10 bases. The CDR3 is 15 amino acids. Germline CDR1 reads SNHLY; CDR2 reads FYNNEI. With V trimmed by 5 bases and J by 10 bases, 8 bases remained unmatched.

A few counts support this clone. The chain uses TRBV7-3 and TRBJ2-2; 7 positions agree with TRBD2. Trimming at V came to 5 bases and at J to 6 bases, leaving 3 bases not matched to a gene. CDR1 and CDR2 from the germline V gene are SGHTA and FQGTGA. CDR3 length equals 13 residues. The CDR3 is CASSTTSAGELFF. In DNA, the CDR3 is TGTGCCAGCAGCACCACTAGCGCCGGGGAGCTGTTTTTT.

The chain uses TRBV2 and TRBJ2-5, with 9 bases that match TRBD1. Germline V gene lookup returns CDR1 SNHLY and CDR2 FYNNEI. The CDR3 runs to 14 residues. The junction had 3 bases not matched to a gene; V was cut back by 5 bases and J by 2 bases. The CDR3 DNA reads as TGTGCCAGCAGTTATGACAGGGGGCAAGAGACCCAGTACTTC. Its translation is CASSYDRGQETQYF.

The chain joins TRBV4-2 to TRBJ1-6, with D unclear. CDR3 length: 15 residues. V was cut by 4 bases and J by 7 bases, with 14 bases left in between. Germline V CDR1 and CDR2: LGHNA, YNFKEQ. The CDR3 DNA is TGTGCCAGCAGCCGAGACCAATGGGAGAATTCACCCCTCCACTTT. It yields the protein CASSRDQWENSPLHF.

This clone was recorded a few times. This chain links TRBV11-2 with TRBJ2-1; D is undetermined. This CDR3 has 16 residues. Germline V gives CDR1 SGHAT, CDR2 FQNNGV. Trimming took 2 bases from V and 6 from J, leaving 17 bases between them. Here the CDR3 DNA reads TGTGCCAGCAGCTTATTGGTCCGCGTTGGTGGCAATGAGCAGTTCTTC. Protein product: CASSLLVRVGGNEQFF.

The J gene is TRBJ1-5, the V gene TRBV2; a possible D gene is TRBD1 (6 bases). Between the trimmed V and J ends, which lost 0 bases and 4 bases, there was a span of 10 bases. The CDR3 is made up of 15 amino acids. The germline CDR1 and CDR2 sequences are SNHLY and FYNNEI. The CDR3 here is CASSEALTGNQPQHF. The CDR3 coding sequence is TGTGCCAGCAGTGAAGCTTTGACAGGTAATCAGCCCCAGCATTTT.

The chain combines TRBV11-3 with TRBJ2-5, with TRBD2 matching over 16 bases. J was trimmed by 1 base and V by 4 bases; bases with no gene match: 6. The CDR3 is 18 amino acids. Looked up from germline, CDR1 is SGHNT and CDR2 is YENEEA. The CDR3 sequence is CASSSGTSGGVRQETQYF. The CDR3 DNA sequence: TGTGCCAGCAGCTCGGGGACTAGCGGGGGGGTCCGCCAAGAGACCCAGTACTTC.

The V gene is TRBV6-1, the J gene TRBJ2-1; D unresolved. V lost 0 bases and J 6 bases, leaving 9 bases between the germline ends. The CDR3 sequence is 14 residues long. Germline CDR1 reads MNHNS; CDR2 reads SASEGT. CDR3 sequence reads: CASSEAPPSNEQFF. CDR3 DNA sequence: TGTGCCAGCAGTGAAGCCCCCCCTAGCAATGAGCAGTTCTTC.

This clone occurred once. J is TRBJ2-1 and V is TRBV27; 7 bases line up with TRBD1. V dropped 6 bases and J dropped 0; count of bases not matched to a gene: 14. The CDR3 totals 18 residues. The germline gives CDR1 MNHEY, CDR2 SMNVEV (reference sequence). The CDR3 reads CASSYGPGTASSYNEQFF. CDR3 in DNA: TGTGCCAGCAGCTACGGACCCGGGACAGCAAGCTCCTACAATGAGCAGTTCTTC.

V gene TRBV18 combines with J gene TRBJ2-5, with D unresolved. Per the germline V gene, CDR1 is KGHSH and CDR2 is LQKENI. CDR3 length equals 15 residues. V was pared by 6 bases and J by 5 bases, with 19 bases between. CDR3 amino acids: CASSQDVTAGETQYF. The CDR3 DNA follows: TGTGCCAGCTCTCAAGACGTAACCGCCGGGGAGACCCAGTACTTC.

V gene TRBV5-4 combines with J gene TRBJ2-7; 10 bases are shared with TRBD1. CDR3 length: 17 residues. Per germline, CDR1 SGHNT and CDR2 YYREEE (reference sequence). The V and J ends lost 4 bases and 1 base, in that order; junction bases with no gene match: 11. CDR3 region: CASSAGTGAERSYEQYV. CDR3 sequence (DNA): TGTGCCAGCAGCGCCGGGACAGGGGCCGAAAGGTCCTACGAGCAGTACGTC.

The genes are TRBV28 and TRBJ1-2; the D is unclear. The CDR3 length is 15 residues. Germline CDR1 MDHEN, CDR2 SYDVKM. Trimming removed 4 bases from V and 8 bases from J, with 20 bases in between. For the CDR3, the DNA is TGTGCCAGCAGTTCCCTCGCAATGGGAGTAGAGGGCTACACCTTC. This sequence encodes CASSSLAMGVEGYTF.

The CDR3 protein is CASSQRRIWASDQPQHF. The CDR3 DNA reads TGTGCCAGCAGCCAACGTAGGATCTGGGCTTCGGATCAGCCCCAGCATTTT. The J gene is TRBJ1-5, the V gene TRBV9; D unclear. Germline V gene sequence: CDR1 SGDLS, CDR2 YYNGEE. Trimming stripped 4 bases from V and 5 bases from J, with 22 bases between. The CDR3 contains 17 residues.

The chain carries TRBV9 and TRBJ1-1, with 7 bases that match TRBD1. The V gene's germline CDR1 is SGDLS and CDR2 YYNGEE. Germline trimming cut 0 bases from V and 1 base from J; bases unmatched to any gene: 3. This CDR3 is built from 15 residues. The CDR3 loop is CASSVEGTANTEAFF. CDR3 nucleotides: TGTGCCAGCAGCGTAGAGGGGACAGCGAACACTGAAGCTTTCTTT.

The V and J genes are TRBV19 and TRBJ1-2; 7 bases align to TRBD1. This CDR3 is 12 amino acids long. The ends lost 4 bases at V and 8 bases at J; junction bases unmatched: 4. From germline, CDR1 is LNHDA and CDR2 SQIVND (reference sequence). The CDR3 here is CASSTTGEGYTF. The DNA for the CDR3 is TGTGCCAGTAGTACAACAGGGGAAGGCTACACCTTC. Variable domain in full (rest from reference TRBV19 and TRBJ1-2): DGGITQSPKYLFRKEGQNVTLSCEQNLNHDAMYWYRQDPGQGLRLIYYSQIVNDFQKGDIAEGYSVSREKKESFPLTVTSAQKNPTAFYLCASSTTGEGYTFGSGTRLTVV.

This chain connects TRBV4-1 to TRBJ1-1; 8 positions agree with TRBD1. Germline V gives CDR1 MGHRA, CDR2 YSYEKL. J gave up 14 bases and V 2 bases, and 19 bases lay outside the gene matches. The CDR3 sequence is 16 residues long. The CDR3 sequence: CASSQNTRTGLSGSFF. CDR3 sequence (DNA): TGCGCCAGCAGCCAAAACACCAGGACAGGGCTATCCGGGAGCTTCTTT.

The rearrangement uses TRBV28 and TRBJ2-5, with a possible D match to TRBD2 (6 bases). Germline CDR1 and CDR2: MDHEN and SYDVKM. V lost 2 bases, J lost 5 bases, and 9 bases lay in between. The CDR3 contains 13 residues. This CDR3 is CASSLGRDETQYF. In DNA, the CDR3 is TGTGCCAGCAGTTTAGGGCGGGACGAGACCCAGTACTTC.

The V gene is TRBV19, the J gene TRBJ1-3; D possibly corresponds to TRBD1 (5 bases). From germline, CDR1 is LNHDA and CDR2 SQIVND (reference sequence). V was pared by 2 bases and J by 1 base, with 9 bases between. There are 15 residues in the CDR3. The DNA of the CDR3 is TGTGCCAGTAGTATAAATCGGGGGTCTGGAAACACCATATATTTT. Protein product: CASSINRGSGNTIYF. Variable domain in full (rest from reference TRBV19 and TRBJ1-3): DGGITQSPKYLFRKEGQNVTLSCEQNLNHDAMYWYRQDPGQGLRLIYYSQIVNDFQKGDIAEGYSVSREKKESFPLTVTSAQKNPTAFYLCASSINRGSGNTIYFGEGSWLTVV.

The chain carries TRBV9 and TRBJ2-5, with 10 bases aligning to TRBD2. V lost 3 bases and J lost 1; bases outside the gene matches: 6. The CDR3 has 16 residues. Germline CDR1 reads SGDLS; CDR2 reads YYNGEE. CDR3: CASSERLAGPQETQYF. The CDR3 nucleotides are TGTGCCAGCAGCGAGAGACTAGCGGGCCCCCAAGAGACCCAGTACTTC.

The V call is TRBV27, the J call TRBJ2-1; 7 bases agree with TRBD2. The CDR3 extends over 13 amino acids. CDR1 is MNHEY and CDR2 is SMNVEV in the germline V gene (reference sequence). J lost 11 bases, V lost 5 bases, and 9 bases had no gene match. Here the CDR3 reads CASSKIVAGQQFF. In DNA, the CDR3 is TGTGCCAGCAGTAAAATCGTAGCGGGTCAGCAGTTCTTC.

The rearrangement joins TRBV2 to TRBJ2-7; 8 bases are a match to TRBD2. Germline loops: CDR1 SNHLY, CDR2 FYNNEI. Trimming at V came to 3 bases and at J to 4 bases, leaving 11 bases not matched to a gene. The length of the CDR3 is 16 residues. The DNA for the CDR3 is TGTGCCAGCAGTGATAGCGGGGAGTCTTTTGTTTACGAGCAGTACGTC. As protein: CASSDSGESFVYEQYV.

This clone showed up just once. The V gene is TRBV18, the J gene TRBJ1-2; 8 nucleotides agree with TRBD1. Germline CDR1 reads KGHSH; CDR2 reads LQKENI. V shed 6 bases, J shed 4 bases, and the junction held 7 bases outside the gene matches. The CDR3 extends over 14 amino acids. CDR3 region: CASSRGQGVYGYTF. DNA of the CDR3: TGTGCCAGCTCGCGTGGACAGGGTGTCTATGGCTACACCTTC.

The CDR3 DNA sequence: TGCGCCAGCAGTAGTGCGGGACAGGGCTCTGGAAACACCATATATTTT. Its translation is CASSSAGQGSGNTIYF. J is TRBJ1-3 and V is TRBV23-1, with 9 nucleotides matching TRBD1. TRBV23-1 is recorded as an ORF, its role being uncertain. V trimming: 5 bases; J trimming: 0 bases; junction bases outside the gene matches: 5. CDR3 size: 16 residues.

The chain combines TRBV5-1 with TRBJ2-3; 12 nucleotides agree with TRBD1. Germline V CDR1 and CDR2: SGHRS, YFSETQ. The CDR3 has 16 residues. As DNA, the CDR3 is TGCACGTCTGGGACAGGGGGCTCGTTAAGCACAGATACGCAGTATTTT. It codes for CTSGTGGSLSTDTQYF. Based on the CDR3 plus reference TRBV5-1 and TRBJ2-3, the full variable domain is KAGVTQTPRYLIKTRGQQVTLSCSPISGHRSVSWYQQTPGQGLQFLFEYFSETQRNKGNFPGRFSGRQFSNSRSEMNVSTLELGDSALYLCTSGTGGSLSTDTQYFGPGTRLTVL.

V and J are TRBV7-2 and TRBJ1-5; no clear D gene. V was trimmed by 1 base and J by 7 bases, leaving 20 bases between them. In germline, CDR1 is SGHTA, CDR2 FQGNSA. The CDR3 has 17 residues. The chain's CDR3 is CASSLGSLRGPGQPQHF. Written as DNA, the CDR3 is TGTGCCAGCAGCTTAGGGAGCTTAAGAGGGCCGGGCCAGCCCCAGCATTTT.